This T cell receptor (beta chain) was observed in a study of T cell repertoires in cytomegalovirus infection. TCRdb passed the reads through MiXCR, listing each CDR3 protein once. The sample has hundreds of thousands of distinct CDR3 sequences, roughly 30% seen once. To note about this clonotype: At one end the junction does not follow the germline gene, possibly because of a read error.

The CDR3 is 13 residues long. CDR1 is SGHVS, CDR2 FNYEAQ, per germline. The sequenced material came from PBMCs. The origin of this receptor is a human donor in good health (CMV status not recorded). Some clones in this sample may be carry-over from other donors' samples. This chain connects TRBV7-6 to TRBJ2-7, with D uncertain. This CDR3 reads CASSLGQRYEHYF. CDR3 DNA sequence: TGTGCCAGCAGCTTAGGTCAGCGTTACGAGCATTACTTC. The full variable domain, in which reference TRBV7-6 and TRBJ2-7 provide the parts outside the CDR3, is GAGVSQSPRYKVTKRGQDVALRCDPISGHVSLYWYRQALGQGPEFLTYFNYEAQQDKSGLPNDRFSAERPEGSISTLTIQRTEQRDSAMYRCASSLGQRYEHYFGPGTRLTVT.